These T cell receptor beta chains were read from a single sample in a study of blood T cell repertoires in COVID-19. Produced via immunoSEQ multiplex PCR; TCRdb's table is partial and in-frame only. This sample has about 220,000 clones, with 88% found just once. Material: PBMCs or T cells enriched from blood (not recorded which). The receptors were gathered from a young woman who had recovered from COVID-19. CDR3s include the opening cysteine and the closing phenylalanine or tryptophan. Each record gives: J gene, D gene, clone size, V gene, CDR3 protein, CDR3 DNA. A D gene is named only where the DNA matches it firmly. Expanded clones are given a class, and other clones once, few, many or no size at all.

J: TRBJ1-3
D: TRBD1
size: once
V: TRBV10-3
CDR3: CAISGPHGQGTNTIYF
DNA: TGTGCCATCAGTGGGCCCCACGGACAGGGAACAAACACCATATATTTT

J: TRBJ1-3
D: NA
size: NA
V: TRBV13
CDR3: CASSSGISGNTIYF
DNA: TGTGCCAGCAGCTCCGGGATATCTGGAAACACCATATATTTT

J: TRBJ1-2
D: TRBD1
size: NA
V: TRBV2
CDR3: CASEQGARYGYTF
DNA: TGTGCCAGCGAACAGGGGGCGCGGTATGGCTACACCTTC

J: TRBJ2-1
D: TRBD1
size: NA
V: TRBV4-3
CDR3: CASSQDVRTGGSYNEQFF
DNA: TGCGCCAGCAGCCAAGACGTTCGGACAGGGGGATCCTACAATGAGCAGTTCTTC

J: TRBJ2-1
D: NA
size: NA
V: TRBV5-6
CDR3: CASSRTRGYNEQFF
DNA: TGTGCCAGCAGCCGGACTAGGGGGTACAATGAGCAGTTCTTC

J: TRBJ2-5
D: TRBD2
size: NA
V: TRBV11-3
CDR3: CASSPGTSGGQETQYF
DNA: TGTGCCAGCAGCCCTGGGACTAGCGGGGGCCAAGAGACCCAGTACTTC

J: TRBJ1-5
D: NA
size: NA
V: TRBV28
CDR3: CASSLIAYSNQPQHF
DNA: TGTGCCAGCAGTTTAATTGCCTATAGCAATCAGCCCCAGCATTTT

J: TRBJ1-2
D: NA
size: NA
V: TRBV11-2
CDR3: CASSLRAQGLYTF
DNA: TGTGCCAGCAGCTTAAGAGCCCAGGGTTTATACACCTTC

J: TRBJ2-1
D: TRBD2
size: NA
V: TRBV4-3
CDR3: CASSQDLSSAGGPLGEQFF
DNA: TGCGCCAGCAGCCAAGATTTATCCTCTGCGGGGGGGCCGTTGGGTGAGCAGTTCTTC

J: TRBJ1-1
D: TRBD1
size: NA
V: TRBV4-1
CDR3: CASSQGTGRSEAFF
DNA: TGCGCCAGCAGCCAAGGGACAGGGCGGTCTGAAGCTTTCTTT

J: TRBJ1-2
D: NA
size: NA
V: TRBV3-1/TRBV3-2
CDR3: CASSHRSADYGYTF
DNA: TGTGCCAGCAGCCATAGGTCCGCGGACTATGGCTACACCTTC

J: TRBJ1-1
D: TRBD1
size: once
V: TRBV7-2
CDR3: CASSLATGTGATEAFF
DNA: TGTGCCAGCAGCTTAGCAACCGGGACAGGGGCGACTGAAGCTTTCTTT

J: TRBJ1-3
D: NA
size: NA
V: TRBV25-1
CDR3: CASAGFSTGNTIYF
DNA: TGTGCCAGCGCCGGGTTTTCGACCGGAAACACCATATATTTT

J: TRBJ1-2
D: TRBD1
size: NA
V: TRBV7-9
CDR3: CASGAGTGDGYTF
DNA: TGTGCCAGCGGGGCCGGGACAGGGGACGGCTACACCTTC

J: TRBJ1-2
D: NA
size: NA
V: TRBV25-1
CDR3: CASSDPRQKANYGYTF
DNA: TGTGCCAGCAGTGACCCGAGACAGAAAGCTAACTATGGCTACACCTTC

J: TRBJ1-1
D: NA
size: NA
V: TRBV7-9
CDR3: CASSLGTNRRLNTEAFF
DNA: TGTGCCAGCAGCTTAGGTACAAACAGGAGACTGAACACTGAAGCTTTCTTT

J: TRBJ1-6
D: NA
size: NA
V: TRBV3-1/TRBV3-2
CDR3: CASSQEDGQGSPLHF
DNA: TGTGCCAGCAGCCAAGAGGACGGACAAGGATCACCCCTCCACTTT

J: TRBJ2-7
D: NA
size: NA
V: TRBV4-3
CDR3: CASSQESRDSYEQYF
DNA: TGCGCCAGCAGCCAAGAGTCCAGGGACTCCTACGAGCAGTACTTC

J: TRBJ2-1
D: TRBD2
size: NA
V: TRBV3-1/TRBV3-2
CDR3: CASSSWTSGGAGRASEQFF
DNA: TGTGCCAGCAGCTCATGGACTAGCGGGGGGGCCGGGCGAGCCTCTGAGCAGTTCTTC

J: TRBJ2-7
D: TRBD1
size: NA
V: TRBV6-5
CDR3: CASSYPGQADEQYF
DNA: TGTGCCAGCAGTTACCCGGGACAGGCGGACGAGCAGTACTTC

J: TRBJ1-2
D: TRBD1
size: NA
V: TRBV7-8
CDR3: CASSPDRGRPYGYTF
DNA: TGTGCCAGCAGCCCGGACAGGGGGCGCCCCTATGGCTACACCTTC

J: TRBJ2-3
D: TRBD2
size: NA
V: TRBV5-4
CDR3: CASSFGGAITDTQYF
DNA: TGTGCCAGCAGCTTCGGGGGGGCCATCACAGATACGCAGTATTTT

J: TRBJ1-5
D: TRBD1
size: NA
V: TRBV27
CDR3: CASSLSGGAGYQPQHF
DNA: TGTGCCAGCAGTCTTTCAGGGGGCGCGGGGTATCAGCCCCAGCATTTT